The rows below give T cell receptor beta chains drawn from one sample of a study of CD8 T cells in Susac syndrome. TCRdb analysed the immunoSEQ multiplex PCR reads with MiXCR anew, one entry per CDR3 protein. Among 250,000 to 350,000 distinct CDR3 sequences listed, about 92% were seen once. The source material was CD4+ T cells from PBMCs. The source is a human donor with multiple sclerosis. CDR3s include the opening cysteine and the closing phenylalanine or tryptophan. D genes are given only for firm matches.

TRBV20-1	TRBJ2-7	TRBD1	14	CSALRTGSVYEQYF
TRBV5-4	TRBJ1-1	NA	14	CASSLGWANTEAFF
TRBV5-1	TRBJ2-7	NA	14	CASSFTLSSYEQYF
TRBV4-2	TRBJ2-5	NA	15	CASSQDHGSDETQYF
TRBV5-6	TRBJ1-3	TRBD1	16	CASSYPGQGIGNTIYF
TRBV11-2	TRBJ2-7	TRBD2	16	CASSADRLAGGDEQYF
TRBV20-1	TRBJ2-2	NA	18	CSARDRVQPNLNTGELFF
TRBV7-3	TRBJ2-7	NA	15	CASSLNPGIGYEQYF
TRBV20-1	TRBJ2-4	NA	12	CSARRAKNIQYF
TRBV5-6	TRBJ2-3	TRBD2	15	CASSWGGGAPDTQYF
TRBV3-1	TRBJ1-2	NA	13	CASSQVGSRGYTF
TRBV19	TRBJ1-5	TRBD1	17	CASSTGDSRDGNQPQHF
TRBV10-3	TRBJ2-1	TRBD2	14	CAIRPGGMVNEQFF
TRBV18	TRBJ2-2	TRBD2	16	CASSPSGLTNTGELFF
TRBV20-1	TRBJ1-2	NA	14	CSARDPLGQAGYTF
TRBV7-2	TRBJ2-7	TRBD2	15	CASSFPGTSRHEQYF
TRBV5-1	TRBJ2-2	TRBD2	16	CASSRSGGLNTGELFF
TRBV6-4	TRBJ2-5	TRBD2	14	CASSEAAGGGTQYF
TRBV9	TRBJ2-2	NA	15	CASSIGWGDTGELFF
TRBV12-3/TRBV12-4	TRBJ1-2	NA	14	CASSLGGSSGSYTF
TRBV27	TRBJ1-1	TRBD1	18	CASSLSLARQGELLEAFF
TRBV7-2	TRBJ1-4	NA	15	CASSQYTATNEKLFF
TRBV12-1	TRBJ2-5	NA	15	CASSLTPDGEETQYF
TRBV14	TRBJ1-1	NA	13	CASSQGMNTEAFF
TRBV27	TRBJ1-1	NA	13	CASSFRETAEAFF
TRBV7-9	TRBJ2-6	NA	18	CASSPTRGRATGANVLTF
TRBV5-1	TRBJ2-3	TRBD2	17	CASSPSGTSGATDTQYF
TRBV29-1	TRBJ1-1	NA	14	CSALVRVLNTEAFF
TRBV20-1	TRBJ1-5	NA	12	CSARALGQPQHF
TRBV2	TRBJ1-5	NA	14	CASRTGQLNQPQHF
TRBV3-1	TRBJ2-7	NA	15	CASSQGVGAAYEQYF
TRBV7-3	TRBJ2-5	TRBD2	16	CASSLGLANRGETQYF
TRBV6-2/TRBV6-3	TRBJ2-3	NA	15	CASSFGSGKSDTQYF
TRBV29-1	TRBJ2-1	TRBD2	18	CSVSGTRYSMGSYNEQFF
TRBV5-1	TRBJ1-2	NA	16	CASSFDSSFRNYGYTF
TRBV20-1	TRBJ2-7	NA	12	CSASHRAYEQYF
TRBV18	TRBJ1-2	NA	15	CASSPQAGVIYGYTF